Each of the 16 T cell receptor beta chains below was sequenced from the same sample in a study of blood T cells in healthy people across ages. Then a second PCR, running roughly 6 to 12 cycles, was carried out with a sample-barcoded 5' primer and a J-beta primer mix. MiXCR was run by TCRdb on the 5' RACE reads, yielding one entry per CDR3 protein. This table has over 300,000 distinct CDR3 sequences, approximately 47% appearing once. The sequencing sample was made of blood. The origin of the receptors is a man between 60 and 70 years old in good health.

This clonotype occurred once. This may be a read error: a much more frequent sequence differs by one nucleotide. The V call is TRBV7-2, the J call TRBJ2-3; possibly TRBD2 for D (7 bases). CDR1 and CDR2 from the germline V gene are SGHTA and FQGNSA. The germline V and J ends were trimmed by 5 bases and 6 bases, with 15 bases remaining between them. The CDR3 totals 14 residues. The CDR3 spells CASSAEGGWDTQYF. DNA for the CDR3: TGTGCCAGCAGCGCGGAGGGGGGGTGGGATACGCAGTATTTT. The full variable domain, rest sourced from reference TRBV7-2 and TRBJ2-3, is GAGVSQSPSNKVTEKGKDVELRCDPISGHTALYWYRQSLGQGLEFLIYFQGNSAPDKSGLPSDRFSAERTGGSVSTLTIQRTQQEDSAVYLCASSAEGGWDTQYFGPGTRLTVL.

This sequence joins TRBV25-1 and TRBJ2-3; 12 nucleotides match TRBD1. CDR1 is MGHDK and CDR2 is SYGVNS in the germline V gene. This CDR3 comprises 15 residues. V lost 5 bases and J lost 6; bases outside the gene matches: 6. The CDR3 loop is CASSKGQGAGDTQYF. CDR3 nucleotides: TGTGCCAGCAGTAAGGGACAGGGGGCGGGGGATACGCAGTATTTT.

This clonotype was picked up a small number of times. The chain recombines TRBV6-2 or TRBV6-3 with TRBJ1-1, with D possibly TRBD1 on 5 matching bases. V was trimmed by 10 bases and J by 2 bases, leaving 14 bases between them. CDR1 MNHEY and CDR2 SVGEGT come from the germline V gene. This CDR3 comprises 13 residues. The CDR3 nucleotides read TGTGCCAACTCAAGGGGACTTAACACTGAAGCTTTCTTT. As protein: CANSRGLNTEAFF.

This clonotype has more than one count but fewer than ten. The chain recombines TRBV3-1 with TRBJ2-1; TRBD2 matches at 9 bases. The J call is doubtful: the DNA matches TRBJ2-7 better. The CDR3 has 18 amino acids. Germline V gene sequence: CDR1 LGHDT, CDR2 YNNKEL (reference sequence). The CDR3 DNA follows: TGTGCCAGCAGCCAAGATAGGGGTAGCGGGAGCCCCTACAATGAGCAGTACTTC. Translating it yields CASSQDRGSGSPYNEQYF.

The rearrangement links TRBV6-5 to TRBJ1-3; TRBD1 matches at 7 bases. The CDR3 is made up of 15 amino acids. The germline CDR1 and CDR2 sequences are MNHEY and SVGAGI. The J segment lost 3 bases and the V segment lost 6 bases, leaving 8 bases of the junction unmatched. The CDR3 here is CASSPPGQIGNTIYF. CDR3 nucleotides: TGTGCCAGCAGCCCTCCGGGACAGATTGGAAACACCATATATTTT.

This chain connects TRBV7-9 to TRBJ2-1; 8 bases fit TRBD2. V shed 6 bases and J 1 base; nucleotides not matched to a gene: 8. Germline V gene sequence: CDR1 SEHNR, CDR2 FQNEAQ (reference sequence). This CDR3 region has 16 residues. In nucleotides, the CDR3 is TGTGCCAGCAGTCCAGCGGGAGTAGCATCCTACAATGAGCAGTTCTTC. It yields the protein CASSPAGVASYNEQFF.

The chain uses TRBV5-1 and TRBJ2-5, with D hard to call. The CDR3 is 13 amino acids. Germline CDR1 reads SGHRS; CDR2 reads YFSETQ. V dropped 0 bases and J dropped 4 bases, with 7 bases sitting between them. The CDR3 reads CASSLAEAETQYF. The CDR3 DNA is TGCGCCAGCAGCTTGGCGGAAGCAGAGACCCAGTACTTC.

The genes are TRBV20-1 and TRBJ2-5, with unresolved D. Germline V CDR1 and CDR2: DFQATT, SNEGSKA (reference sequence). The V and J ends lost 5 bases and 5 bases respectively, with 12 bases between them. This CDR3 has 12 amino acids. CDR3 protein: CSAHKNGETQYF. Here the CDR3 DNA reads TGCAGTGCTCATAAGAACGGGGAGACCCAGTACTTC.

This chain uses TRBV6-5 with TRBJ2-7; D remains unclear. V was trimmed by 11 bases and J by 4 bases, leaving 15 bases between them. The CDR3 has 12 residues. The germline V gene encodes CDR1 MNHEY and CDR2 SVGAGI. In DNA, the CDR3 is TGTGCCGCCCGAAACCCTTATTACGAGCAGTACTTC. This translates into CAARNPYYEQYF.

The rearrangement links TRBV9 to TRBJ2-7, with TRBD2 identical over 11 bases. The germline CDR1 and CDR2 sequences are SGDLS and YYNGEE. V shed 6 bases, J shed 1 base, and the junction held 6 bases outside the gene matches. This CDR3 has 15 amino acids. Here the CDR3 reads CASTKGTSGSYEQYF. CDR3 nucleotide sequence: TGTGCCAGCACCAAAGGGACTAGCGGTTCCTACGAGCAGTACTTC.

This clonotype was counted between two and nine times. The V gene is TRBV5-1, the J gene TRBJ2-7; 9 nucleotides agree with TRBD1. Trimming removed 0 bases from V and 2 bases from J; junction bases left unmatched: 3. The CDR3 is 15 residues long. The germline V gene encodes CDR1 SGHRS and CDR2 YFSETQ. The CDR3 region has the DNA TGCGCCAGCAGCTTGGGGGACAGGGTAGCCTACGAGCAGTACTTC. As protein: CASSLGDRVAYEQYF.

The chain couples TRBV28 to TRBJ2-5; 9 bases line up with TRBD2. V lost 8 bases, J lost 7 bases, and 5 bases stayed unmatched. The CDR3 is made up of 12 amino acids. The germline CDR1 and CDR2 sequences are MDHEN and SYDVKM. CDR3 loop: CASLSGRGTQYF. The CDR3 bases are TGTGCCAGCCTTAGCGGGAGAGGGACCCAGTACTTC.

The sample holds a few counts of this clonotype. V gene TRBV6-5 combines with J gene TRBJ2-5, with D unresolved. Germline-derived CDR1 and CDR2 are MNHEY and SVGAGI. The CDR3 has 16 amino acids. Trimming stripped 0 bases from V and 6 bases from J, with 17 bases between. This chain's CDR3 is CASSYSASDHTKTQYF. For the CDR3, the DNA is TGTGCCAGCAGTTACTCGGCTTCGGACCACACGAAGACCCAGTACTTC.

This clonotype has ten or more counts. The rearrangement joins TRBV6-4 to TRBJ1-1; no definite D call. Between the trimmed V and J ends, which lost 4 bases and 5 bases, there was a span of 11 bases. The CDR3 is 13 residues long. CDR1 is MRHNA and CDR2 is SNTAGT in the germline V gene. The CDR3 sequence: CASSVSQQTEAFF. The CDR3 region has the DNA TGTGCCAGCAGTGTCAGCCAGCAAACTGAAGCTTTCTTT.

The chain is built from TRBV9 and TRBJ2-3, with 7 positions matching TRBD2. The CDR3 contains 15 residues. The germline V gene has CDR1 SGDLS and CDR2 YYNGEE. J was trimmed by 1 base and V by 2 bases; bases with no gene match: 4. The CDR3 region is CASSVTSEGTDTQYF. CDR3 DNA sequence: TGTGCCAGCAGCGTTACTAGCGAGGGCACAGATACGCAGTATTTT. The whole variable domain, filled in from reference TRBV9 and TRBJ2-3, reads DSGVTQTPKHLITATGQRVTLRCSPRSGDLSVYWYQQSLDQGLQFLIQYYNGEERAKGNILERFSAQQFPDLHSELNLSSLELGDSALYFCASSVTSEGTDTQYFGPGTRLTVL.

This rearrangement joins TRBV28 to TRBJ2-7; D uncertain. The germline V gene encodes CDR1 MDHEN and CDR2 SYDVKM. This CDR3 is built from 12 residues. With 8 bases removed from V and 2 bases from J, the gap between germline ends came to 10 bases. As DNA, the CDR3 is TGTGCCAGCGATGCCACAACCTACGAGCAGTACTTC. Translated, it gives CASDATTYEQYF.